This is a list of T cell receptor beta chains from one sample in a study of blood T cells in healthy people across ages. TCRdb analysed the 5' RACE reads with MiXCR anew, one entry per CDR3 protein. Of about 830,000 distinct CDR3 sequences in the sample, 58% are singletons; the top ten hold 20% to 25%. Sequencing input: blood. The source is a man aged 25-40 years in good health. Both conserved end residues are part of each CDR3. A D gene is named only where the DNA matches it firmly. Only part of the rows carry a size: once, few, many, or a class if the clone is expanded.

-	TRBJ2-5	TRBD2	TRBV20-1	CSAPQTSGSSYNEQYF	TGCAGTGCCCCACAGACTAGCGGGAGTTCCTACAATGAGCAGTACTTC
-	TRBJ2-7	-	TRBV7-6	CASSLRSDVAYEQYF	TGTGCCAGCAGCTTACGGTCGGACGTGGCCTACGAGCAGTACTTC
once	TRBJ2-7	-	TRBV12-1	CDSSFEPTGAGNEQYF	TGTGACAGCAGCTTTGAGCCAACGGGGGCGGGCAACGAGCAGTACTTC
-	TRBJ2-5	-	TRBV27	CASSPTGPQTQYF	TGTGCCAGCAGCCCAACAGGGCCACAGACCCAGTACTTC
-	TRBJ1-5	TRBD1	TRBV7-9	CASSNRGQPQHF	TGTGCCAGCAGCAACAGGGGACAGCCCCAGCATTTT
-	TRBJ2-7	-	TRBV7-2	CASSLRDNEQYF	TGTGCCAGCAGTCTACGGGACAACGAGCAGTACTTC
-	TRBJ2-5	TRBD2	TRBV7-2	CTSSTPAGGFSTEQYF	TGTACCAGCAGCACCCCAGCGGGAGGGTTTTCTACGGAGCAGTACTTC
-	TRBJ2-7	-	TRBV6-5	CASSYSSRYEQYF	TGTGCCAGCAGTTACTCGAGTAGGTACGAGCAGTACTTC
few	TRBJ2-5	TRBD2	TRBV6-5	CASSFSPGGVEETQYF	TGTGCCAGCAGTTTCTCACCGGGGGGGGTGGAGGAGACCCAGTACTTC
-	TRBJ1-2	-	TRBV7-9	CASSLESRNYGYTF	TGTGCCAGCAGCTTAGAATCTCGGAACTATGGCTACACCTTC
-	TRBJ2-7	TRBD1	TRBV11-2	CASSLFPRTGKPEQYF	TGTGCCAGCAGCTTATTCCCCCGGACAGGGAAACCCGAGCAGTACTTC
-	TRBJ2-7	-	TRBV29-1	CSVEGDRTYEQYF	TGCAGCGTTGAAGGGGACCGCACCTACGAGCAGTACTTC
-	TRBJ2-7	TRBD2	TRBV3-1	CASSPTSGSSYEQYF	TGTGCCAGCAGCCCGACTAGCGGGAGCTCCTACGAGCAGTACTTC
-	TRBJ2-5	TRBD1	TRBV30	CAWSHPGQTYQETQYF	TGTGCCTGGAGTCACCCGGGACAGACGTACCAAGAGACCCAGTACTTC
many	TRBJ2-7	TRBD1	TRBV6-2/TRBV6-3	CASRNRQGTYEQYF	TGTGCCAGCAGGAATCGACAGGGTACCTACGAGCAGTACTTC
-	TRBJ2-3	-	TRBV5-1	CASSPATHGGGTDTQYF	TGCGCCAGCAGCCCAGCCACACACGGGGGCGGCACAGATACGCAGTATTTT
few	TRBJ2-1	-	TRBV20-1	CSAFYQEAGTMDEQFF	TGCAGTGCTTTCTACCAGGAGGCCGGGACAATGGATGAGCAGTTCTTC
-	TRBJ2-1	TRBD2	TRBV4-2	CASSDRIAGEWDNEQFF	TGTGCCAGCAGCGACCGTATAGCGGGAGAGTGGGATAATGAGCAGTTCTTC
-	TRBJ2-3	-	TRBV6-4	CASSGSDTDTQYF	TGTGCCAGCAGTGGGTCTGACACAGATACGCAGTATTTT
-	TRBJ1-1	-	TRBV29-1	CSVEPQGITEAFF	TGCAGCGTTGAACCACAGGGAATTACTGAAGCTTTCTTT
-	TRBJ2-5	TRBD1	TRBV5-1	CASSWDRVVETQYF	TGCGCCAGCAGCTGGGACAGGGTGGTCGAGACCCAGTACTTC
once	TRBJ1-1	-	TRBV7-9	CASSPDSSTEAFF	TGTGCCAGCAGCCCGGACAGCTCCACTGAAGCTTTCTTT
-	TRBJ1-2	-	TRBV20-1	CSARALREGFYGYTF	TGCAGTGCTAGAGCCCTTCGTGAAGGGTTTTATGGCTACACCTTC
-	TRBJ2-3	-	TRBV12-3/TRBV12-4	CASSLGGVFTDTQYF	TGTGCCAGCAGTTTAGGAGGGGTCTTCACAGATACGCAGTATTTT
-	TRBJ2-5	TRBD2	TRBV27	CASGGEKTQYF	TGTGCCTCGGGGGGTGAGAAGACCCAGTACTTC
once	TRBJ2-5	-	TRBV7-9	CASSFSDTQETQYF	TGTGCCAGCAGCTTCTCGGACACTCAAGAGACCCAGTACTTC
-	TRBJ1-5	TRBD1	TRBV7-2	CASSLDGTGHQPQHF	TGTGCCAGCAGCTTAGATGGGACAGGCCATCAGCCCCAGCATTTT
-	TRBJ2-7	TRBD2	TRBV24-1	CATSPSGSGIFEQYF	TGTGCCACCAGTCCCTCGGGTAGCGGGATTTTCGAGCAGTACTTC
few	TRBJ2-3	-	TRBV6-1	CASNRGDTQYF	TGTGCCAGCAATCGGGGGGATACGCAGTATTTT
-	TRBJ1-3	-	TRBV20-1	CSAKNPGSSGNTIYF	TGCAGTGCTAAAAATCCTGGAAGCTCTGGAAACACCATATATTTT
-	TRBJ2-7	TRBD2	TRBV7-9	CASSPSGSYYEQYF	TGTGCCAGCAGCCCTAGCGGGAGCTACTACGAGCAGTACTTC
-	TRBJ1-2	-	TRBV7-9	CASSSSPGSGDGYTF	TGTGCCAGCAGCTCCTCCCCCGGGAGCGGGGACGGCTACACCTTC
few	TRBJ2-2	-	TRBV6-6	CASSINTGELFF	TGTGCCAGCAGTATTAACACCGGGGAGCTGTTTTTT
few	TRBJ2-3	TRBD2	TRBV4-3	CASSQDPSGSLTDTQYF	TGCGCCAGCAGCCAAGATCCGAGCGGGAGCTTAACAGATACGCAGTATTTT
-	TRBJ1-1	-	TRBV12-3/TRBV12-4	CASSLAGRPLTSTEAFF	TGTGCCAGCAGTTTGGCGGGTCGACCTCTAACTAGCACTGAAGCTTTCTTT
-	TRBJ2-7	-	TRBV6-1	CASSEIGRREQYF	TGTGCCAGCAGTGAAATTGGAAGGCGCGAGCAGTACTTC
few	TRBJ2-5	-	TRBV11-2	CASSSPWGTVGETQYF	TGTGCCAGCAGCTCCCCGTGGGGAACAGTCGGAGAGACCCAGTACTTC
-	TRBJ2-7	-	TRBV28	CASSFWGYNEQYF	TGTGCCAGCAGTTTCTGGGGGTACAATGAGCAGTACTTC
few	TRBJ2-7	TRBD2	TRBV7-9	CASSTTSGYEQYF	TGTGCCAGCAGCACGACTAGCGGCTACGAGCAGTACTTC
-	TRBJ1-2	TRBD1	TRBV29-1	CSVEAGLRQGTYGYTF	TGCAGCGTTGAAGCGGGCTTGCGACAGGGTACCTATGGCTACACCTTC
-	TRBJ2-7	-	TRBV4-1	CASCQEGRISYEQYF	TGCGCCAGCTGCCAAGAGGGACGGATCTCCTACGAGCAGTACTTC
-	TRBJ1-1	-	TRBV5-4	CASSFGRGNTEAFF	TGTGCCAGCAGCTTTGGCAGGGGGAACACTGAAGCTTTCTTT
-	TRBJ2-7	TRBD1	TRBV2	CASSLGQGTNEQYF	TGTGCCAGTTCTCTGGGACAGGGGACCAACGAGCAGTACTTC
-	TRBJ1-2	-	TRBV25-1	CASSETRAGGYTF	TGTGCCAGCAGTGAAACGAGGGCCGGCGGCTACACCTTC
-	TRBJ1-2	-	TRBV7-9	CASSLAVANYGYTF	TGTGCCAGCAGCTTAGCGGTAGCCAACTATGGCTACACCTTC
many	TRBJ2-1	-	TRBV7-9	CASSLGRASFNEQFF	TGTGCCAGCAGCTTAGGCCGGGCTAGTTTTAATGAGCAGTTCTTC
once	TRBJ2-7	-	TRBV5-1	CASSSGAGDYEQYF	TGCGCCAGCAGCTCCGGGGCCGGGGACTACGAGCAGTACTTC
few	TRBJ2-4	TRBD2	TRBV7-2	CASSPLGREAKNIQYF	TGTGCCAGCAGCCCCCTGGGGAGGGAGGCCAAAAACATTCAGTACTTC
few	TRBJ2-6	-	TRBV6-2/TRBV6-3	CASSGMSGSGANVLTF	TGTGCCAGCAGTGGTATGTCGGGGTCTGGGGCCAACGTCCTGACTTTC